This T cell receptor beta chain was documented in a study of T cell responses to AZD1222 COVID-19 vaccine. This CDR3 has 13 residues. The ends were cut back, 0 bases at V and 4 bases at J, with 7 bases in the middle. Looked up from germline, CDR1 is LGHNA and CDR2 is YNFKEQ. Study-level findings and limits: The sample set comprised mostly white British donors with more females, and clonal diversity was possibly underestimated.

Concerning this clone: Its antigen is not identified.

TCRdb's copy holds only in-frame clones and misses some; the assay was immunoSEQ multiplex PCR. Of roughly 120,000 clones in the sample, 85% to 90% were seen once. The source is an adult who received the AZD1222 COVID-19 vaccine. Sequenced here: peripheral blood, sampled 28 days after the second AZD1222 dose. The rearrangement links TRBV4-2 to TRBJ2-7; D is unresolved. CDR3 nucleotide sequence: TGTGCCAGCAGCCAAGATCCTATTTACGAGCAGTACTTC. Encoded protein: CASSQDPIYEQYF.